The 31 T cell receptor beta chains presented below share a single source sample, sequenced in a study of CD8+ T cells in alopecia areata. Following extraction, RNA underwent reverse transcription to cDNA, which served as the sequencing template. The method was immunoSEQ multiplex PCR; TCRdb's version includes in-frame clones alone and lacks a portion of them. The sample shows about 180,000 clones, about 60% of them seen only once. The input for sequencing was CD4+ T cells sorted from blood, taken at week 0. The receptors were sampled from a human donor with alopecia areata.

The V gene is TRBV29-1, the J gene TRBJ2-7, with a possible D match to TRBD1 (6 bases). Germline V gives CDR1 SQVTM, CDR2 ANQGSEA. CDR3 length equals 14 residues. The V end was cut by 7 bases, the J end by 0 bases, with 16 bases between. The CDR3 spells CSASTGTHSYEQYF. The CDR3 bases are TGCAGCGCCTCCACCGGGACACACTCCTACGAGCAGTACTTC.

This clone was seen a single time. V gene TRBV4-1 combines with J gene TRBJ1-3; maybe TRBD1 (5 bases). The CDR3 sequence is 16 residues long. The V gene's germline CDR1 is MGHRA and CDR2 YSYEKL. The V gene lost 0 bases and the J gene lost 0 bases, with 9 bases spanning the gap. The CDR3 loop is CASSQEGGTSGNTIYF. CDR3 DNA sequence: TGCGCCAGCAGCCAAGAAGGAGGGACCTCTGGAAACACCATATATTTT.

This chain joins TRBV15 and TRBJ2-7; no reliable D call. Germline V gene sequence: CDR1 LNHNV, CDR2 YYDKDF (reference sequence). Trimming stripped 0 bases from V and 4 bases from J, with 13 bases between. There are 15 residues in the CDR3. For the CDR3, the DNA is TGTGCCACCAGCAGAGATGAGTGGTCTCGGTACGAGCAGTACTTC. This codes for CATSRDEWSRYEQYF. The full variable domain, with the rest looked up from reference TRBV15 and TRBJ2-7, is DAMVIQNPRYQVTQFGKPVTLSCSQTLNHNVMYWYQQKSSQAPKLLFHYYDKDFNNEADTPDNFQSRRPNTSFCFLDIRSPGLGDTAMYLCATSRDEWSRYEQYFGPGTRLTVT.

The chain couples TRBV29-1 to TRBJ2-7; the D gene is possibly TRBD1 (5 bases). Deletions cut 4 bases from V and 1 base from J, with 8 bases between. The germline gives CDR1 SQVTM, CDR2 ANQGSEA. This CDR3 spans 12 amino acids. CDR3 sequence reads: CSVVDSSYEQYF. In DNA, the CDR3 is TGCAGCGTTGTAGACAGTTCCTACGAGCAGTACTTC.

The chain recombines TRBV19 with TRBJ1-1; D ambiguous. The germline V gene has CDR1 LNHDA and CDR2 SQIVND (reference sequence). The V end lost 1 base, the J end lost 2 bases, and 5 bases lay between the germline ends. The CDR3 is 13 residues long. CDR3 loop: CASSIGQNTEAFF. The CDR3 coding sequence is TGTGCCAGTAGTATAGGACAAAACACTGAAGCTTTCTTT.

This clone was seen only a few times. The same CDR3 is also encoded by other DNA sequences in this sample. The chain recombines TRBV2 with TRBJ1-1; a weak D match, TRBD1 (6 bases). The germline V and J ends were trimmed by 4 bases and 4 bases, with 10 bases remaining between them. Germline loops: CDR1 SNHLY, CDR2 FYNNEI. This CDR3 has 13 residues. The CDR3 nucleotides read TGTGCCAGCAGTGCAGGGGAGGGCACTGAAGCTTTCTTT. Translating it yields CASSAGEGTEAFF.

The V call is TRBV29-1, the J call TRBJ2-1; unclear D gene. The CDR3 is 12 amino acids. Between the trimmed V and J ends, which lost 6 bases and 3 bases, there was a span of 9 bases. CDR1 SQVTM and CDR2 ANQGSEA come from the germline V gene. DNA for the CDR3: TGCAGCGTCTACAGCAACTACAATGAGCAGTTCTTC. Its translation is CSVYSNYNEQFF.

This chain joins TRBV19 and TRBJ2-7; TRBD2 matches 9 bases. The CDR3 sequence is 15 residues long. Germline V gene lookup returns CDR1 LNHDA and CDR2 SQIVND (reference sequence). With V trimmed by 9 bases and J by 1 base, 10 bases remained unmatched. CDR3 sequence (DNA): TGTGCCAGCAGAACAAGCGGGGGGAGGTCCTACGAGCAGTACTTC. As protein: CASRTSGGRSYEQYF.

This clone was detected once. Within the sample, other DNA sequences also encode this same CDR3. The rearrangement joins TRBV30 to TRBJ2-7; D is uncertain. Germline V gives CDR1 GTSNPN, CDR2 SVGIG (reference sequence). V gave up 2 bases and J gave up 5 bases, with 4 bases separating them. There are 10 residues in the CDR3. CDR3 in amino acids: CAWSRDEQYF. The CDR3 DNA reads TGTGCCTGGAGTCGGGACGAGCAGTACTTC.

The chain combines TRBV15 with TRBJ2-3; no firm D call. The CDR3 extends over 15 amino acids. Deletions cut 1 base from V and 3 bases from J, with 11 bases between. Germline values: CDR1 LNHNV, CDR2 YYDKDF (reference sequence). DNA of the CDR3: TGTGCCACCAGCAGAGTGAGCAGGTCGACAGATACGCAGTATTTT. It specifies CATSRVSRSTDTQYF.

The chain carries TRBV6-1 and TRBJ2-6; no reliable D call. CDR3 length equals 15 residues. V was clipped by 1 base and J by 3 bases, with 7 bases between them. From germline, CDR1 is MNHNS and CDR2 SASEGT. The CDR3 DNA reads TGTGCCAGCAGTGAAGTGTTTGGTGGGGCCAACGTCCTGACTTTC. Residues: CASSEVFGGANVLTF.

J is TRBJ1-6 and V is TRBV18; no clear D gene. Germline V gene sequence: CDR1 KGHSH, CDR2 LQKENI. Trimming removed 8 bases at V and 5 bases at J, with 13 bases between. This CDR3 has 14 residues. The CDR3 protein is CASRLTRNNSPLHF. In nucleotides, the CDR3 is TGTGCCAGCCGCTTGACACGGAATAATTCACCCCTCCACTTT.

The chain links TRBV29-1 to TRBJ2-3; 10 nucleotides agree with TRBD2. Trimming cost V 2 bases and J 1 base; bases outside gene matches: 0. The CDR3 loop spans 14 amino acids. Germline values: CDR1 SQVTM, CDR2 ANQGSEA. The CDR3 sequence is CSVELAGGTDTQYF. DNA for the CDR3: TGCAGCGTTGAACTAGCGGGGGGCACAGATACGCAGTATTTT.

The CDR3 DNA reads TGTGCCTGGAGTTGGGGGGCACCCGGGGAGCTGTTTTTT. Protein sequence: CAWSWGAPGELFF. The J gene is TRBJ2-2, the V gene TRBV30, with D possibly being TRBD1 or TRBD2 (6 bases each). V gave up 2 bases and J gave up 6 bases, with 10 bases separating them. Per germline, CDR1 GTSNPN and CDR2 SVGIG (reference sequence). This CDR3 contains 13 residues.

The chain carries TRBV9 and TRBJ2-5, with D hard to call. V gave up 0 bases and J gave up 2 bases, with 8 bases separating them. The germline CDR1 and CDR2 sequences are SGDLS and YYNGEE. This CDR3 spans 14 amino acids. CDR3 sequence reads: CASSVGRLQETQYF. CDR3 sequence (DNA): TGTGCCAGCAGCGTAGGCAGACTGCAAGAGACCCAGTACTTC.

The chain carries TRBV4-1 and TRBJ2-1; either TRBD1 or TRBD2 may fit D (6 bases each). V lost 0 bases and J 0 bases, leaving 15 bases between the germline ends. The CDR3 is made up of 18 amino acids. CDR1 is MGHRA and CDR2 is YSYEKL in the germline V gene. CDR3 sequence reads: CASSQERGATSSYNEQFF. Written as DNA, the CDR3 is TGCGCCAGCAGCCAAGAGAGGGGGGCCACAAGCTCCTACAATGAGCAGTTCTTC.

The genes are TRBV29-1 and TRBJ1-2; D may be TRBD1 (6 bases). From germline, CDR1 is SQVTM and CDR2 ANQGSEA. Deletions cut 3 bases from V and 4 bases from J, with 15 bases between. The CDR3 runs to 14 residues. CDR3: CSVEVHRGGYGYTF. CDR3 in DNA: TGCAGCGTTGAGGTCCACAGAGGGGGCTATGGCTACACCTTC.

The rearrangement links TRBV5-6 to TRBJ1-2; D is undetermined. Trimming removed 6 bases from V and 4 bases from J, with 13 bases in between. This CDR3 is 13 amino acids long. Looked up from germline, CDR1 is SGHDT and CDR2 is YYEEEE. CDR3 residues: CASTTGMGYGYTF. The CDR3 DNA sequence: TGTGCCAGCACCACGGGGATGGGCTATGGCTACACCTTC. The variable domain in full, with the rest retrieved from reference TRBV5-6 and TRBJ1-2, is DAGVTQSPTHLIKTRGQQVTLRCSPKSGHDTVSWYQQALGQGPQFIFQYYEEEERQRGNFPDRFSGHQFPNYSSELNVNALLLGDSALYLCASTTGMGYGYTFGSGTRLTVV.

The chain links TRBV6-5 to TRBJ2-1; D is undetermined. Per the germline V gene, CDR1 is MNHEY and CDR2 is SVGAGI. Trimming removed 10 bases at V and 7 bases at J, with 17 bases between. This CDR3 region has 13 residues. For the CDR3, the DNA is TGTGCCACCAAAAAGCCAGGTGGTAATGAGCAGTTCTTC. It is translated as CATKKPGGNEQFF.

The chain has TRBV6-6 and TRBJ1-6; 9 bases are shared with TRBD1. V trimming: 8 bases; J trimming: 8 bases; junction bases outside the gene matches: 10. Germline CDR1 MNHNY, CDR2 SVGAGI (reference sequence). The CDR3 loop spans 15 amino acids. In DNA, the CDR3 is TGTGCCAGCGGAAGGGACAGGGCTTTAGATTCACCCCTCCACTTT. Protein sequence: CASGRDRALDSPLHF.

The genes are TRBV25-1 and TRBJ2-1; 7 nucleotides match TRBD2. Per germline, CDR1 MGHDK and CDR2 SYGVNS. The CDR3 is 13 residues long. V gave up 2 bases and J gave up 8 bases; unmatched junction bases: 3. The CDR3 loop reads CASSEPGRDEQFF. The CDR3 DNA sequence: TGTGCCAGCAGTGAACCAGGGAGGGATGAGCAGTTCTTC.

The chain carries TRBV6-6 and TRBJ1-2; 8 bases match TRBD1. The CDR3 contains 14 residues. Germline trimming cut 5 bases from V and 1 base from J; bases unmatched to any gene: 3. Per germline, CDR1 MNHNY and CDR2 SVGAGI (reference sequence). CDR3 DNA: TGTGCCAGCAGTGGACAGGGCGATAACTATGGCTACACCTTC. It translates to CASSGQGDNYGYTF.

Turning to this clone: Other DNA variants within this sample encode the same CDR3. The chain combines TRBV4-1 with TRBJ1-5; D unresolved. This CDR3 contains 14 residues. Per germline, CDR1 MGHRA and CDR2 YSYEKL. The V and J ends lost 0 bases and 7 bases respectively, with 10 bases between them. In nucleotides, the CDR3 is TGCGCCAGCAGCCAAGAACGGGTCAGGCAGCCCCAGCATTTT. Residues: CASSQERVRQPQHF.

CDR3 residues: CASSFGGRSETQYF. The CDR3 DNA reads as TGCGCCAGCAGCTTCGGCGGCCGCTCAGAGACCCAGTACTTC. V gene TRBV5-1 combines with J gene TRBJ2-5; D is ambiguous. This CDR3 comprises 14 residues. The germline V gene encodes CDR1 SGHRS and CDR2 YFSETQ. The germline V and J ends were trimmed by 2 bases and 4 bases, with 12 bases remaining between them.

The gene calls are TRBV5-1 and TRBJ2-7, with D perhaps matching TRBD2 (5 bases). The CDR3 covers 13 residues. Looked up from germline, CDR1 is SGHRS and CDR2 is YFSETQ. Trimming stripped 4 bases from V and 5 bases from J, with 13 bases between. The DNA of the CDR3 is TGCGCCAGCAGCCCGGCGGACGGGAACGAGCAGTACTTC. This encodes CASSPADGNEQYF.

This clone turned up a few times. CDR3 sequence (DNA): TGCAGCGGGGGGGACACTGAAGCTTTCTTT. Translating it yields CSGGDTEAFF. This rearrangement joins TRBV29-1 to TRBJ1-1; perhaps TRBD1 as D (5 bases). From germline, CDR1 is SQVTM and CDR2 ANQGSEA. V dropped 7 bases and J dropped 3 bases, with 6 bases sitting between them. The CDR3 loop spans 10 amino acids.

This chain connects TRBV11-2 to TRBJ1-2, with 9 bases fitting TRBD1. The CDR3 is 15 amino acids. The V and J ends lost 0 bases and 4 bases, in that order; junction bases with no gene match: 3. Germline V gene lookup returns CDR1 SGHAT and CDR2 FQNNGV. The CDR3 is CASSLDRDRAYGYTF. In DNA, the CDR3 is TGTGCCAGCAGCTTAGATCGGGACAGGGCCTATGGCTACACCTTC.

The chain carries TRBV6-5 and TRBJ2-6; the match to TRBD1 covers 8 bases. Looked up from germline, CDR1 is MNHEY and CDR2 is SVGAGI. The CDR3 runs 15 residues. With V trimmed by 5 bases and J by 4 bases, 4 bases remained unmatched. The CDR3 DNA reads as TGTGCCAGCAGTACGACAGGGGTCGGGGCCAACGTCCTGACTTTC. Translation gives CASSTTGVGANVLTF.

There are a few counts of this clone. CDR3 sequence reads: CASRPQGDDNQPQHF. The CDR3 DNA reads TGTGCCAGCAGACCCCAGGGAGATGACAATCAGCCCCAGCATTTT. This chain uses TRBV6-5 with TRBJ1-5; perhaps TRBD1 as D (5 bases). The V end lost 6 bases, the J end lost 3 bases, and 15 bases lay between the germline ends. Germline CDR1 MNHEY, CDR2 SVGAGI. The CDR3 sequence is 15 residues long.

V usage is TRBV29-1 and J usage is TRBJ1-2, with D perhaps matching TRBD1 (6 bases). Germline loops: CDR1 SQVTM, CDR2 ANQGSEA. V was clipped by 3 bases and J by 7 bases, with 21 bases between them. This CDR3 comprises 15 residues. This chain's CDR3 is CSVDRGAQDLGGYTF. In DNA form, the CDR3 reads TGCAGCGTTGATCGGGGGGCGCAAGATTTGGGTGGCTACACCTTC. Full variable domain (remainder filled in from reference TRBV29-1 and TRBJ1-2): SAVISQKPSRDICQRGTSLTIQCQVDSQVTMMFWYRQQPGQSLTLIATANQGSEATYESGFVIDKFPISRPNLTFSTLTVSNMSPEDSSIYLCSVDRGAQDLGGYTFGSGTRLTVV.

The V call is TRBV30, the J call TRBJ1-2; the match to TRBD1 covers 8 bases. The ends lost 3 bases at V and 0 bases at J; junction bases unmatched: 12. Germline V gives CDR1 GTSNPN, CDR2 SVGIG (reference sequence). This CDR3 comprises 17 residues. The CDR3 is CAWRGQVAPTANYGYTF. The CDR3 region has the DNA TGTGCCTGGAGGGGACAGGTAGCGCCGACGGCTAACTATGGCTACACCTTC.